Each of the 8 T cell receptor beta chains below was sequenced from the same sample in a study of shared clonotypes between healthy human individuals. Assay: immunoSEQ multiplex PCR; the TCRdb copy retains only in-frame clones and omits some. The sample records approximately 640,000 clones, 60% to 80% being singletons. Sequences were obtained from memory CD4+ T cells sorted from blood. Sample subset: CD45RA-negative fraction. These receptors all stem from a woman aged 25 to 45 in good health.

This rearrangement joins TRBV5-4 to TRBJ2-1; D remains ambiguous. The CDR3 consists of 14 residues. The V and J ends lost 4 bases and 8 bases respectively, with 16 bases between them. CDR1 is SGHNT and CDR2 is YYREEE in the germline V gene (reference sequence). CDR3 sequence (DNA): TGTGCCAGCAGCCCAACCATAAATGACCATGAGCAGTTCTTC. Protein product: CASSPTINDHEQFF.

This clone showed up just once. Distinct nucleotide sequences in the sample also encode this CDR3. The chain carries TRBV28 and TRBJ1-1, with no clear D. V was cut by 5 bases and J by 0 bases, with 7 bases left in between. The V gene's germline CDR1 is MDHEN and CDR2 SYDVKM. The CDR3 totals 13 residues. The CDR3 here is CASSPPVNTEAFF. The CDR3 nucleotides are TGTGCCAGCAGTCCCCCAGTGAACACTGAAGCTTTCTTT.

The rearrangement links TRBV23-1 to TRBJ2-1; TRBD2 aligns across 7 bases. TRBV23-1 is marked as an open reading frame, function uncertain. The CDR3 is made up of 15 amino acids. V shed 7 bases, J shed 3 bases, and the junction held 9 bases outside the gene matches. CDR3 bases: TGCGCCAGCAAACCAGCGGGGACCGTCTACAATGAGCAGTTCTTC. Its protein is CASKPAGTVYNEQFF.

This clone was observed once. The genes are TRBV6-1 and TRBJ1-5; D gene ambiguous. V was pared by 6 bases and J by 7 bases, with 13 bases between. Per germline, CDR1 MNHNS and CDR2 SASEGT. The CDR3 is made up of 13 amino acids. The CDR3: CASRGPSGQPQHF. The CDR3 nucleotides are TGTGCCAGCAGGGGCCCAAGTGGCCAGCCCCAGCATTTT.

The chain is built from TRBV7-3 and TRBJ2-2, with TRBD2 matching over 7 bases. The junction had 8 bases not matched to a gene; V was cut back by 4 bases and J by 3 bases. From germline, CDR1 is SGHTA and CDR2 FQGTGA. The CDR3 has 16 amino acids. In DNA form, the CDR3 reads TGTGCCAGCAGCTACATTAGCGGGTCCGACACCGGGGAGCTGTTTTTT. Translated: CASSYISGSDTGELFF.

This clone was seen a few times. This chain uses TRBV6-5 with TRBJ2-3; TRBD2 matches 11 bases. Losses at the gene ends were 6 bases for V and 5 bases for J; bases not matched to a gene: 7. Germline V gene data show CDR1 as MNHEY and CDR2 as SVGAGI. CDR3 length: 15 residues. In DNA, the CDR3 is TGTGCCAGCAGGTCACTAGCGGGAGCGGTAGATACGCAGTATTTT. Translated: CASRSLAGAVDTQYF.

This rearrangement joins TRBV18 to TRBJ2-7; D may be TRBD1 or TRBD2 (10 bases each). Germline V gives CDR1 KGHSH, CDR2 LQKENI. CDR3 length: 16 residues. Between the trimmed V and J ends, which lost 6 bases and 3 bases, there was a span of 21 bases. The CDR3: CASSGTGVAGGYEQYF. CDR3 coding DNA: TGTGCCAGCTCCGGGACAGGGGTAGCGGGAGGCTACGAGCAGTACTTC.

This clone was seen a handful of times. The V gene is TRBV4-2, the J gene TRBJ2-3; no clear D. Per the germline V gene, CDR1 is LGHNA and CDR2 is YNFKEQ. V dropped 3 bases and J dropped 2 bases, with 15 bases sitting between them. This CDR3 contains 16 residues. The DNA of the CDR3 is TGTGCCAGCAGCCAGGCTCACGGGCGGTACACAGATACGCAGTATTTT. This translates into CASSQAHGRYTDTQYF.